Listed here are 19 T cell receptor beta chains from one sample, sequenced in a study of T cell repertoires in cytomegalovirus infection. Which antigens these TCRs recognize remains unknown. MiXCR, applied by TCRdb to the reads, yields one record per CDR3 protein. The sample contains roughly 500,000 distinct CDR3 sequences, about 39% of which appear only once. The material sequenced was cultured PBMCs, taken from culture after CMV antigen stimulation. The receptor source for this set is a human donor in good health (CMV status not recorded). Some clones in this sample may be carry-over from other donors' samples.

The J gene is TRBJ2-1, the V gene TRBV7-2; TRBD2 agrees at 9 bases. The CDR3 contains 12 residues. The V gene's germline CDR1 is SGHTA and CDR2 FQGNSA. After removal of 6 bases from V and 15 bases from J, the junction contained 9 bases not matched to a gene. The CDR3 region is CASRFLAGPAFF. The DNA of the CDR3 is TGTGCCAGCAGGTTCCTAGCGGGACCTGCGTTCTTC. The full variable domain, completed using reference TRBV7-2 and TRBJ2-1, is GAGVSQSPSNKVTEKGKDVELRCDPISGHTALYWYRQSLGQGLEFLIYFQGNSAPDKSGLPSDRFSAERTGGSVSTLTIQRTQQEDSAVYLCASRFLAGPAFFGPGTRLTVL.

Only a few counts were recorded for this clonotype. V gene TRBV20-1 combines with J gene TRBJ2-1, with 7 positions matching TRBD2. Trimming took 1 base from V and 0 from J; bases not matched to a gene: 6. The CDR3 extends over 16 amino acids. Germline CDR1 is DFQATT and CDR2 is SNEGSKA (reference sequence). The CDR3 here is CSARGPSGSSYNEQFF. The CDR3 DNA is TGCAGTGCTAGAGGGCCTAGCGGAAGCTCCTACAATGAGCAGTTCTTC.

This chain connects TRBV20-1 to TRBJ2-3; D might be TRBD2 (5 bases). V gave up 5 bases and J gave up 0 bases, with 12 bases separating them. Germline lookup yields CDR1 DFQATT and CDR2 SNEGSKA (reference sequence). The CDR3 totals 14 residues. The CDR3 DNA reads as TGCAGTGCTCCTCCTCTAGCTAGCACAGATACGCAGTATTTT. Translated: CSAPPLASTDTQYF.

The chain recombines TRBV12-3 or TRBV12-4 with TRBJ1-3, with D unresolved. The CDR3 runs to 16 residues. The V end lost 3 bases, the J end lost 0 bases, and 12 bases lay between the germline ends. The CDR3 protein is CASSLGFPSSGNTIYF. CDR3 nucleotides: TGTGCCAGCAGTTTGGGTTTCCCTAGCTCTGGAAACACCATATATTTT.

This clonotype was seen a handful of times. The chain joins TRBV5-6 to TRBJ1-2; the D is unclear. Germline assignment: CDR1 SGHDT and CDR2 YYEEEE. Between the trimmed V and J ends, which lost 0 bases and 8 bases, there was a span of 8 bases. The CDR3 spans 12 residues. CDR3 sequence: CASSLEVGGYTF. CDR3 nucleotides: TGTGCCAGCAGCTTGGAGGTCGGCGGCTACACCTTC. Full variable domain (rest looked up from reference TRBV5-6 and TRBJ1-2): DAGVTQSPTHLIKTRGQQVTLRCSPKSGHDTVSWYQQALGQGPQFIFQYYEEEERQRGNFPDRFSGHQFPNYSSELNVNALLLGDSALYLCASSLEVGGYTFGSGTRLTVV.

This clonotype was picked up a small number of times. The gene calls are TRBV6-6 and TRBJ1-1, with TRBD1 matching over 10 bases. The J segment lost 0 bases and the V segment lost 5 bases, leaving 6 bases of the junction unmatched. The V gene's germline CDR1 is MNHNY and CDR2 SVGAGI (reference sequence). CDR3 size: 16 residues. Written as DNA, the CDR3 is TGTGCCAGCAGTCCTGGGACAGGGGTCATGAACACTGAAGCTTTCTTT. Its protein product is CASSPGTGVMNTEAFF.

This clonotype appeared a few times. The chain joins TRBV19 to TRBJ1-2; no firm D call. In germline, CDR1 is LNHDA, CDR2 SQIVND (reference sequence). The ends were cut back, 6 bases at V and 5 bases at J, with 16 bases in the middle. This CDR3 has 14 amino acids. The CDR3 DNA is TGTGCCAGTAGAAGTATCTCCGGAGTGTATGGCTACACCTTC. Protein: CASRSISGVYGYTF.

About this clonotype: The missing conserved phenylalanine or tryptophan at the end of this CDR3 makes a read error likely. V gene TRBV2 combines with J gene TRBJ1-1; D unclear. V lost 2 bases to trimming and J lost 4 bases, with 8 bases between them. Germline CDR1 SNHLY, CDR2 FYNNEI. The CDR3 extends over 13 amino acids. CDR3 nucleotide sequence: TGTGCCAGCAGTGAATCTGGCGGCACTGAAGCTTTCCTT. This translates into CASSESGGTEAFL.

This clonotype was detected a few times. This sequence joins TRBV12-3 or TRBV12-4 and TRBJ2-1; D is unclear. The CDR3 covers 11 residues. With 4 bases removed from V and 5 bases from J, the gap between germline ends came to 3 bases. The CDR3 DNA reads TGTGCCAGCAGTTACAACAATGAGCAGTTCTTC. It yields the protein CASSYNNEQFF.

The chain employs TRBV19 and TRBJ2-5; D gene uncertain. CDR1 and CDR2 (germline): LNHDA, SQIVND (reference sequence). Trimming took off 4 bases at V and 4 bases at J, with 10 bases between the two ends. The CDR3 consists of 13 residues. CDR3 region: CASSTLLGETQYF. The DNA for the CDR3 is TGTGCCAGTAGTACTCTCTTGGGAGAGACCCAGTACTTC.

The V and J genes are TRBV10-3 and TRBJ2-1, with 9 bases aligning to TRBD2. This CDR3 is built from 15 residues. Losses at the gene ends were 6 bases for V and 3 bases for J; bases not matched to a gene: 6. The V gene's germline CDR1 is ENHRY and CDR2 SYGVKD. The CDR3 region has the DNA TGTGCCATCAGCGTCCGGACTAGCGACTACAATGAGCAGTTCTTC. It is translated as CAISVRTSDYNEQFF.

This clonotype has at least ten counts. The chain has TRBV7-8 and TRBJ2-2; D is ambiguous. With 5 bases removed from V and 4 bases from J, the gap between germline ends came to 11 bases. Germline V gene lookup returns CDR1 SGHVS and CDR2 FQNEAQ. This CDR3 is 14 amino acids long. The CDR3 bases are TGTGCCAGCAGCCTCCCTAGGCCCACCGGGGAGCTGTTTTTT. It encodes CASSLPRPTGELFF.

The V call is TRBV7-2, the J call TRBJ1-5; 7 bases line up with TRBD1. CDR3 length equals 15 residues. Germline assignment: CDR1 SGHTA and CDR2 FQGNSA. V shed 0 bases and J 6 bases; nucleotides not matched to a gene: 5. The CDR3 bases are TGTGCCAGCAGCTTAGCCCTGACAGGGAGTCAGCCCCAGCATTTT. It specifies CASSLALTGSQPQHF. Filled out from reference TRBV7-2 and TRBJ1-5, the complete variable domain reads GAGVSQSPSNKVTEKGKDVELRCDPISGHTALYWYRQSLGQGLEFLIYFQGNSAPDKSGLPSDRFSAERTGGSVSTLTIQRTQQEDSAVYLCASSLALTGSQPQHFGDGTRLSIL.

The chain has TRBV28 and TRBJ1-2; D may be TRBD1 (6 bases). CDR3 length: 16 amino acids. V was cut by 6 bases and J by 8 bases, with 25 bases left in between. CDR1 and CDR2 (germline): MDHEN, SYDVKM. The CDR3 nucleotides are TGTGCCAGCAGCCCCCGACAGGTTCCGGGGCTCGTGGGCTACACCTTC. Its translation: CASSPRQVPGLVGYTF.

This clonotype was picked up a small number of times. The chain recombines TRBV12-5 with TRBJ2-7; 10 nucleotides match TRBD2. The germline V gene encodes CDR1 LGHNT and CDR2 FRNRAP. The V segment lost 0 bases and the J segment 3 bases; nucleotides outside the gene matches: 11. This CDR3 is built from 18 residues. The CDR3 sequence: CASGLVRVAGGSFYEQYF. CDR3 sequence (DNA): TGTGCTAGTGGTTTGGTACGGGTAGCGGGAGGTTCCTTCTACGAGCAGTACTTC.

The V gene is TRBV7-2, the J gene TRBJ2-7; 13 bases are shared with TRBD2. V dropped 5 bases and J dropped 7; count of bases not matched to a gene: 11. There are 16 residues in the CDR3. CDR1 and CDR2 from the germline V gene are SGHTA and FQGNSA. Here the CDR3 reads CASSLTSGRGWYEQYF. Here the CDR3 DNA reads TGTGCCAGCAGCCTTACTAGCGGGAGGGGGTGGTATGAGCAGTACTTC.

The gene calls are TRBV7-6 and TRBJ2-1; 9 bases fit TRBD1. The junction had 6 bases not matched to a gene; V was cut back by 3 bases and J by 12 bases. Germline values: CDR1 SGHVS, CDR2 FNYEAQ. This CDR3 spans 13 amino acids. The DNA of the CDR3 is TGTGCCAGCAGCTTCCCGGACAGGGGCGGGCAGTTCTTC. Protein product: CASSFPDRGGQFF.

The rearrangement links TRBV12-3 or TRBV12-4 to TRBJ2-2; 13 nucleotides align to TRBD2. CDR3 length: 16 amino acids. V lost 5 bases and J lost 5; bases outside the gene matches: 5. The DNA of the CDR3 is TGTGCCAGCAGTCACCGACTAGCGGGAGGTACCGGGGAGCTGTTTTTT. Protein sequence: CASSHRLAGGTGELFF.

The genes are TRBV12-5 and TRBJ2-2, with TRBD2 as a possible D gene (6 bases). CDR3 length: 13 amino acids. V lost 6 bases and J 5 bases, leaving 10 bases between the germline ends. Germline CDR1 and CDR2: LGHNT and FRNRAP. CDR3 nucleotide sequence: TGTGCTAGTGGCGCCCGGGAGACCGGGGAGCTGTTTTTT. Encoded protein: CASGARETGELFF.